A single sample gave rise to the 29 T cell receptor beta chains below, sequenced in a study of T cell changes during pregnancy in multiple sclerosis. Some clones are missing from TCRdb's copy, which holds only in-frame ones; the method was immunoSEQ multiplex PCR. This sample yields around 52,000 clones, of which approximately 90% are seen a single time; roughly 5.3% belongs to the top ten. Sequenced material: peripheral blood from another person, used as feeder cells. The source is a human donor whose cells served as feeder cells for cultures in a pregnancy study.

This clone showed up just once. This chain links TRBV7-9 with TRBJ2-3; TRBD2 might be the D (5 bases). CDR3 length equals 17 residues. CDR1 and CDR2 from the germline V gene are SEHNR and FQNEAQ (reference sequence). V lost 2 bases and J 0 bases, leaving 15 bases between the germline ends. CDR3 in amino acids: CASSLPAAADSTDTQYF. The DNA of the CDR3 is TGTGCCAGCAGCTTACCCGCAGCGGCAGATAGCACAGATACGCAGTATTTT.

As DNA, the CDR3 is TGTGCCTGGGGGGGGCGCGGGACAGATACGCAGTATTTT. This encodes CAWGGRGTDTQYF. This chain uses TRBV30 with TRBJ2-3; D tentatively reads TRBD1 or TRBD2 (6 bases each). This CDR3 comprises 13 residues. The V gene lost 5 bases and the J gene lost 3 bases, with 12 bases spanning the gap. From germline, CDR1 is GTSNPN and CDR2 SVGIG (reference sequence). Using reference TRBV30 and TRBJ2-3 for the parts outside the CDR3, the full variable domain is SQTIHQWPATLVQPVGSPLSLECTVEGTSNPNLYWYRQAAGRGLQLLFYSVGIGQISSEVPQNLSASRPQDRQFILSSKKLLLSDSGFYLCAWGGRGTDTQYFGPGTRLTVL.

The chain couples TRBV11-1 to TRBJ2-6; D is undetermined. The germline V gene has CDR1 SGHAT and CDR2 FQDESV (reference sequence). Trimming took 5 bases from V and 8 from J, leaving 16 bases between them. The CDR3 is 15 amino acids. For the CDR3, the DNA is TGTGCCAGCAGCCCCGGACGGTTGGAGACCAACGTCCTGACTTTC. As protein: CASSPGRLETNVLTF. Drawing the rest from reference TRBV11-1 and TRBJ2-6, the complete variable domain is EAEVAQSPRYKITEKSQAVAFWCDPISGHATLYWYRQILGQGPELLVQFQDESVVDDSQLPKDRFSAERLKGVDSTLKIQPAELGDSAMYLCASSPGRLETNVLTFGAGSRLTVL.

The rearrangement uses TRBV9 and TRBJ2-4; 11 bases map to TRBD2. V lost 3 bases to trimming and J lost 5 bases; unmatched junction nucleotides: 4. This CDR3 contains 15 residues. Germline V gene data show CDR1 as SGDLS and CDR2 as YYNGEE. The CDR3: CASSGGLAVENIQYF. DNA for the CDR3: TGTGCCAGCAGCGGGGGACTAGCGGTCGAAAACATTCAGTACTTC.

This sequence joins TRBV27 and TRBJ1-3; D ambiguous. Germline V CDR1 and CDR2: MNHEY, SMNVEV (reference sequence). The CDR3 is 14 residues long. The V gene lost 8 bases and the J gene lost 0 bases, with 11 bases spanning the gap. Here the CDR3 reads CASRSDYSGNTIYF. The CDR3 bases are TGTGCCAGCCGATCGGATTACTCTGGAAACACCATATATTTT.

The gene calls are TRBV5-1 and TRBJ1-4; the D gene is possibly TRBD1 (5 bases). Between the trimmed V and J ends, which lost 0 bases and 0 bases, there was a span of 9 bases. Germline V gene lookup returns CDR1 SGHRS and CDR2 YFSETQ. This CDR3 is built from 16 residues. The CDR3 reads CASSLGPTATNEKLFF. Written as DNA, the CDR3 is TGCGCCAGCAGCTTGGGGCCGACAGCAACTAATGAAAAACTGTTTTTT. Full variable domain (missing parts from reference TRBV5-1 and TRBJ1-4): KAGVTQTPRYLIKTRGQQVTLSCSPISGHRSVSWYQQTPGQGLQFLFEYFSETQRNKGNFPGRFSGRQFSNSRSEMNVSTLELGDSALYLCASSLGPTATNEKLFFGSGTQLSVL.

The CDR3: CASSLDTTNEKLFF. DNA of the CDR3: TGCGCCAGCAGCTTGGACACAACTAATGAAAAACTGTTTTTT. The chain has TRBV5-1 and TRBJ1-4; D remains unclear. Trimming took off 0 bases at V and 0 bases at J, with 3 bases between the two ends. This CDR3 contains 14 residues. CDR1 and CDR2 (germline): SGHRS, YFSETQ.

This clone was recorded only once. The V and J genes are TRBV4-2 and TRBJ1-3; 9 nucleotides match TRBD1. V gave up 1 base and J gave up 3 bases; unmatched junction bases: 7. The CDR3 has 17 residues. Germline CDR1 and CDR2: LGHNA and YNFKEQ. The CDR3 loop is CASSQAATGGSGNTIYF. The CDR3 DNA reads TGTGCCAGCAGCCAAGCGGCGACAGGGGGTAGTGGAAACACCATATATTTT.

V and J are TRBV5-1 and TRBJ2-5; tentative D call: TRBD1 (8 bases). Germline-derived CDR1 and CDR2 are SGHRS and YFSETQ. Trimming removed 5 bases from V and 5 bases from J, with 19 bases in between. The CDR3 is 15 residues long. Here the CDR3 DNA reads TGCGCCAGCAGGACTAATGGACAGGGAGGGGAGACCCAGTACTTC. It encodes CASRTNGQGGETQYF.

The V and J genes are TRBV6-5 and TRBJ1-5; possibly TRBD1 for D (5 bases). V was trimmed by 5 bases and J by 6 bases, leaving 11 bases between them. Germline CDR1 reads MNHEY; CDR2 reads SVGAGI. This CDR3 comprises 13 residues. CDR3 protein: CASSDRGTQPQHF. The CDR3 bases are TGTGCCAGCAGTGACCGGGGGACTCAGCCCCAGCATTTT.

The chain has TRBV19 and TRBJ1-2; 10 bases match TRBD1. The CDR3 spans 14 residues. Germline loops: CDR1 LNHDA, CDR2 SQIVND (reference sequence). V trimming: 7 bases; J trimming: 7 bases; junction bases outside the gene matches: 9. The CDR3: CASTTDRGGFGYTF. Written as DNA, the CDR3 is TGTGCCAGTACCACGGACAGGGGGGGTTTTGGCTACACCTTC.

This sequence joins TRBV13 and TRBJ1-2, with TRBD1 matching over 8 bases. The CDR3 contains 14 residues. After removal of 3 bases from V and 6 bases from J, the junction contained 6 bases not matched to a gene. Germline lookup yields CDR1 PRHDT and CDR2 FYEKMQ (reference sequence). The CDR3 region is CASSFGQGMDGYTF. Here the CDR3 DNA reads TGTGCCAGCAGCTTCGGACAGGGAATGGATGGCTACACCTTC.

The sample holds one count of this clone. The chain carries TRBV15 and TRBJ2-4; D remains unclear. Germline V gene data show CDR1 as LNHNV and CDR2 as YYDKDF (reference sequence). V shed 1 base and J shed 0 bases, with 4 bases lying between them. The CDR3 extends over 14 amino acids. The CDR3 DNA is TGTGCCACCAGCAGAGCCTTAGCCAAAAACATTCAGTACTTC. Its translation is CATSRALAKNIQYF.

The chain recombines TRBV4-2 with TRBJ1-5; D not certain. V was shortened by 1 base and J by 9 bases, with 7 bases between the two germline ends. The V gene's germline CDR1 is LGHNA and CDR2 YNFKEQ. This CDR3 region has 12 residues. CDR3 sequence reads: CASSQAKGPQHF. CDR3 nucleotides: TGTGCCAGCAGCCAAGCAAAAGGGCCCCAGCATTTT.

The chain uses TRBV5-1 and TRBJ2-2; 7 nucleotides agree with TRBD1. Trimming removed 4 bases from V and 6 bases from J; junction bases left unmatched: 6. CDR1 SGHRS and CDR2 YFSETQ come from the germline V gene. There are 14 residues in the CDR3. The CDR3 spells CASSQTGTAGELFF. The CDR3 DNA follows: TGCGCCAGCAGCCAAACCGGGACAGCCGGGGAGCTGTTTTTT. Looking up the rest from reference TRBV5-1 and TRBJ2-2 gives the full variable domain: KAGVTQTPRYLIKTRGQQVTLSCSPISGHRSVSWYQQTPGQGLQFLFEYFSETQRNKGNFPGRFSGRQFSNSRSEMNVSTLELGDSALYLCASSQTGTAGELFFGEGSRLTVL.

Here the CDR3 DNA reads TGCGCCAGCAGCGCTGGGAGAACCGGAAATGAGCAGTTCTTC. This sequence encodes CASSAGRTGNEQFF. The J gene is TRBJ2-1, the V gene TRBV5-1; maybe TRBD2 (5 bases). The CDR3 is 14 residues long. With 4 bases removed from V and 7 bases from J, the gap between germline ends came to 15 bases. Germline lookup yields CDR1 SGHRS and CDR2 YFSETQ.

The chain carries TRBV5-1 and TRBJ1-2, with 9 bases matching TRBD1. The V segment lost 5 bases and the J segment 12 bases; nucleotides outside the gene matches: 14. There are 14 residues in the CDR3. Germline V gene data show CDR1 as SGHRS and CDR2 as YFSETQ. CDR3: CASRRLETGGGHTF. For the CDR3, the DNA is TGCGCCAGCAGGAGGTTAGAGACAGGGGGAGGACACACCTTC.

The genes are TRBV4-2 and TRBJ2-4, with D uncertain. Germline-derived CDR1 and CDR2 are LGHNA and YNFKEQ. This CDR3 is 16 amino acids long. The V and J ends lost 1 base and 0 bases respectively, with 10 bases between them. The DNA for the CDR3 is TGTGCCAGCAGCCAAGGCAGCCGCCTAGCCAAAAACATTCAGTACTTC. The encoded protein is CASSQGSRLAKNIQYF.

V gene TRBV7-3 combines with J gene TRBJ1-1; D gene uncertain. Trimming stripped 3 bases from V and 0 bases from J, with 5 bases between. Germline V CDR1 and CDR2: SGHTA, FQGTGA. There are 13 residues in the CDR3. CDR3 in amino acids: CASSLDVNTEAFF. In nucleotides, the CDR3 is TGTGCCAGCAGCTTGGACGTGAACACTGAAGCTTTCTTT.

The chain has TRBV6-6 and TRBJ2-3; 8 bases fit TRBD1. The trim removed 6 bases at V and 4 bases at J, leaving 9 bases unmatched. Germline V CDR1 and CDR2: MNHNY, SVGAGI (reference sequence). The CDR3 contains 15 residues. The CDR3 sequence is CASSSRDRLADTQYF. CDR3 in DNA: TGTGCCAGCAGCAGCCGGGACAGGCTCGCAGATACGCAGTATTTT.

The chain recombines TRBV29-1 with TRBJ2-5; D is tentatively TRBD1 or TRBD2 (5 bases each). The CDR3 covers 12 residues. Trimming removed 4 bases at V and 2 bases at J, with 8 bases between. Germline lookup yields CDR1 SQVTM and CDR2 ANQGSEA. In DNA, the CDR3 is TGCAGCGTTGTGGGACGACAAGAGACCCAGTACTTC. Amino acids: CSVVGRQETQYF.

The V and J genes are TRBV7-7 and TRBJ1-1; 8 bases agree with TRBD1. The V segment lost 3 bases and the J segment 4 bases; nucleotides outside the gene matches: 1. Germline lookup yields CDR1 SSHAT and CDR2 FNYEAQ (reference sequence). CDR3 length: 13 amino acids. CDR3 loop: CASSFDRGTEAFF. The DNA for the CDR3 is TGTGCCAGCAGCTTCGACAGGGGCACTGAAGCTTTCTTT.

The chain joins TRBV28 to TRBJ1-1; D is unclear. Per germline, CDR1 MDHEN and CDR2 SYDVKM. The ends were cut back, 6 bases at V and 6 bases at J, with 14 bases in the middle. CDR3 length: 13 residues. The CDR3 nucleotides read TGTGCCAGCAGCCCCCTGACATCTCCTGAAGCTTTCTTT. Amino acid sequence: CASSPLTSPEAFF.

This clone was seen once. J is TRBJ2-5 and V is TRBV30, with 7 bases identical to TRBD2. The CDR3 extends over 14 amino acids. Germline V gives CDR1 GTSNPN, CDR2 SVGIG (reference sequence). V lost 2 bases, J lost 1 base, and 4 bases stayed unmatched. The CDR3 reads CAWSSGALQETQYF. The CDR3 DNA reads TGTGCCTGGAGTAGCGGGGCCCTCCAAGAGACCCAGTACTTC.

The chain couples TRBV6-5 to TRBJ2-1; D may be TRBD1 (5 bases). Looked up from germline, CDR1 is MNHEY and CDR2 is SVGAGI. The V gene lost 6 bases and the J gene lost 5 bases, with 17 bases spanning the gap. CDR3 length: 15 residues. CDR3 sequence (DNA): TGTGCCAGCAGCCAGACCCAGGGTCCCCACAATGAGCAGTTCTTC. This gives the protein CASSQTQGPHNEQFF.

DNA of the CDR3: TGTGCCAGCAGCATTGGGCAGGCTAACACTGAAGCTTTCTTT. Protein product: CASSIGQANTEAFF. The chain combines TRBV9 with TRBJ1-1; D is unclear. Germline V gives CDR1 SGDLS, CDR2 YYNGEE. CDR3 size: 14 residues. V gave up 4 bases and J gave up 2 bases, with 12 bases separating them.

The chain has TRBV19 and TRBJ1-1; D is undetermined. This CDR3 region has 14 residues. V dropped 1 base and J dropped 1 base, with 7 bases sitting between them. Germline loops: CDR1 LNHDA, CDR2 SQIVND (reference sequence). The DNA for the CDR3 is TGTGCCAGTAGTATAGTCCCAAGGAACACTGAAGCTTTCTTT. Protein: CASSIVPRNTEAFF.

A single count supports this clone. V and J are TRBV4-1 and TRBJ1-1; D unclear. The length of the CDR3 is 17 residues. Germline CDR1 is MGHRA and CDR2 is YSYEKL. The V gene lost 0 bases and the J gene lost 0 bases, with 14 bases spanning the gap. CDR3 region: CASSQEGRLRMNTEAFF. CDR3 nucleotide sequence: TGCGCCAGCAGCCAAGAAGGAAGACTCCGCATGAACACTGAAGCTTTCTTT.

The rearrangement joins TRBV30 to TRBJ2-7, with 7 bases aligning to TRBD2. From germline, CDR1 is GTSNPN and CDR2 SVGIG (reference sequence). The V segment lost 7 bases and the J segment 3 bases; nucleotides outside the gene matches: 12. This CDR3 spans 14 amino acids. The CDR3 DNA follows: TGTGCCTTGGAACGGGGGGATGGTCGCTACGAGCAGTACTTC. This encodes CALERGDGRYEQYF.